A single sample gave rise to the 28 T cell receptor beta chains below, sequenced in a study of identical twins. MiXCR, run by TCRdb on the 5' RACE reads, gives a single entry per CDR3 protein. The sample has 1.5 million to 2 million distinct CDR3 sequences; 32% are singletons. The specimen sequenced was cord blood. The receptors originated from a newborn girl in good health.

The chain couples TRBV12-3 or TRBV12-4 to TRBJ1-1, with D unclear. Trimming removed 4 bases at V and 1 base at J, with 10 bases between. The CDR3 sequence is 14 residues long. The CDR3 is CASSSPTENTEAFF. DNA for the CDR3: TGTGCCAGCAGTTCCCCTACCGAGAACACTGAAGCTTTCTTT.

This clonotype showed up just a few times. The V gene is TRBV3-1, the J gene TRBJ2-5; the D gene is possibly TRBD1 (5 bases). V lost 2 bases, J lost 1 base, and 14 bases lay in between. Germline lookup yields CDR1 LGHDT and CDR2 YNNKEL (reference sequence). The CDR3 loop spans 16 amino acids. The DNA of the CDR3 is TGTGCCAGCAGCCAACTCCAAGCAGGGTCCCAAGAGACCCAGTACTTC. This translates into CASSQLQAGSQETQYF.

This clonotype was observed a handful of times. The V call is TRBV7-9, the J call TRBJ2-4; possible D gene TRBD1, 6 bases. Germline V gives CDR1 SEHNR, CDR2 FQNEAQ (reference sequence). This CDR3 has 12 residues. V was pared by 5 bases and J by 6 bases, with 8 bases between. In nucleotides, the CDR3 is TGTGCCAGCAGCGTCAGGGGAAACATTCAGTACTTC. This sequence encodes CASSVRGNIQYF.

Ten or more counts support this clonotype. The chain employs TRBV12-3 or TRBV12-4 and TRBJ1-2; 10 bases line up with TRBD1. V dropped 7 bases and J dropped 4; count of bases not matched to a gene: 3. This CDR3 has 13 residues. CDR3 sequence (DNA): TGTGCCAGCACTTGGACAGGGGGCTATGGCTACACCTTC. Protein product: CASTWTGGYGYTF.

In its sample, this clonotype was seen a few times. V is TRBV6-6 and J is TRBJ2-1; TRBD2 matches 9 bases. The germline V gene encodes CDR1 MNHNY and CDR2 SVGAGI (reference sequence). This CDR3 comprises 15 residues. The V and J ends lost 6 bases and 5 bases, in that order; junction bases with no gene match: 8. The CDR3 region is CASSQVAGVDNEQFF. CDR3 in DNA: TGTGCCAGCAGCCAGGTAGCGGGGGTCGACAATGAGCAGTTCTTC.

DNA for the CDR3: TGTGCCACCAGTGGCGGGACAGGGTTAAACACCGGGGAGCTGTTTTTT. Residues: CATSGGTGLNTGELFF. V is TRBV24-1 and J is TRBJ2-2; 9 bases are a match to TRBD1. J was trimmed by 2 bases and V by 5 bases; bases with no gene match: 5. The germline gives CDR1 KGHDR, CDR2 SFDVKD. The CDR3 has 16 residues.

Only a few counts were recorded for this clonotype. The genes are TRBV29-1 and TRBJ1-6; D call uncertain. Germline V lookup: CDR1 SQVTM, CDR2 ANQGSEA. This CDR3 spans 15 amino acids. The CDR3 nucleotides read TGCATCCCTCCATTACAGAGCTCCTATAATTCACCCCTCCACTTT. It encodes CIPPLQSSYNSPLHF.

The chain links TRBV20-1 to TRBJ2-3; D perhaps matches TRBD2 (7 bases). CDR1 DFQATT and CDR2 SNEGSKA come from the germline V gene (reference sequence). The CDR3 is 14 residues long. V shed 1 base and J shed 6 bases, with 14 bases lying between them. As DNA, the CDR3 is TGCAGTGCTAGAGCCCCGGGGGGCCGCGATACGCAGTATTTT. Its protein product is CSARAPGGRDTQYF.

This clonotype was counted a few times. For the CDR3, the DNA is TGCAGTGCTAGAGATAGCGGGAGGCCCTACGAGCAGTACTTC. The encoded protein is CSARDSGRPYEQYF. J is TRBJ2-7 and V is TRBV20-1, with TRBD2 matching 10 bases. This CDR3 is 14 amino acids long. Looked up from germline, CDR1 is DFQATT and CDR2 is SNEGSKA (reference sequence). V was pared by 0 bases and J by 2 bases, with 1 base of the junction left unmatched.

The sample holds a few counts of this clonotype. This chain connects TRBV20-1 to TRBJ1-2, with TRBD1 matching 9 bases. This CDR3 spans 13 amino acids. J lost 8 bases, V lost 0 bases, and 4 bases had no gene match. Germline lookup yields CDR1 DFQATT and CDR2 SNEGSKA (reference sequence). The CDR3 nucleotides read TGCAGTGCTAGAGATGGGACAGGGCGCGGCTACACCTTC. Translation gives CSARDGTGRGYTF.

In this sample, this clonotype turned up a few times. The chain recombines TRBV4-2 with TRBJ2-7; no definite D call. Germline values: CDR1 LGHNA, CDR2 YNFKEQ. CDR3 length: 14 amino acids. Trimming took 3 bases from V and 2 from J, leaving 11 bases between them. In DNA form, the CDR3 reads TGTGCCAGCAGCCAGGAACCCCACACCTACGAGCAGTACTTC. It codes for CASSQEPHTYEQYF.

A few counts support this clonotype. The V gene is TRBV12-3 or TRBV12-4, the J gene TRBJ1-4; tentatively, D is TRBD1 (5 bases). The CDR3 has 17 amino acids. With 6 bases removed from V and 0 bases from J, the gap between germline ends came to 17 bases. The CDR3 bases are TGTGCCAGCAGCCTTAAGGGGCCGGCAGCAACTAATGAAAAACTGTTTTTT. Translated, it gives CASSLKGPAATNEKLFF.

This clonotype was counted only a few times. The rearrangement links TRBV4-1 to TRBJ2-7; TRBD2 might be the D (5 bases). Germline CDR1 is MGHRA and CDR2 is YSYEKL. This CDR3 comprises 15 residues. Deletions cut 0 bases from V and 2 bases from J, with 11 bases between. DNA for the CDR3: TGCGCCAGCAGCCAAGATCGGGCTAGCCCCTACGAGCAGTACTTC. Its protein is CASSQDRASPYEQYF.

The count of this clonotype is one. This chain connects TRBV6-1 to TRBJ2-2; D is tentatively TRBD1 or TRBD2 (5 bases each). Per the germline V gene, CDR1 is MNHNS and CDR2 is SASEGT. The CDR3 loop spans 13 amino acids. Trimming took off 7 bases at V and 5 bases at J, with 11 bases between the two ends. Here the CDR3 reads CASTRGVTGELFF. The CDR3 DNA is TGTGCCAGCACCAGAGGGGTAACCGGGGAGCTGTTTTTT.

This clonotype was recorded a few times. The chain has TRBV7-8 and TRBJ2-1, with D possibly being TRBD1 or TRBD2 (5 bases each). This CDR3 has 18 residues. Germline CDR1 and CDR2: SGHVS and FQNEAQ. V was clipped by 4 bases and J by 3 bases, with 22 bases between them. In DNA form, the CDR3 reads TGTGCCAGCAGCTCCCCAGGGTGGACTTCTGGCAGCTACAATGAGCAGTTCTTC. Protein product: CASSSPGWTSGSYNEQFF.

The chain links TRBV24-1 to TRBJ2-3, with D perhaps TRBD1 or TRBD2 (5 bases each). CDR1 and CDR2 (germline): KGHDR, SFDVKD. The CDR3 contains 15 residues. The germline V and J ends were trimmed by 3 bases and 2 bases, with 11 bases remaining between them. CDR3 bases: TGTGCCACCAGTGATGGGACCAGGGACACAGATACGCAGTATTTT. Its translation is CATSDGTRDTDTQYF.

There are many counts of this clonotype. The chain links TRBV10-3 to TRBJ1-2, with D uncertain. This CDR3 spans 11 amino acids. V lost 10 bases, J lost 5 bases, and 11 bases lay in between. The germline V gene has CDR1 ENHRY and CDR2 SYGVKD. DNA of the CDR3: TGTGCCACCGGCACAGAGTATGGCTACACCTTC. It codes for CATGTEYGYTF.

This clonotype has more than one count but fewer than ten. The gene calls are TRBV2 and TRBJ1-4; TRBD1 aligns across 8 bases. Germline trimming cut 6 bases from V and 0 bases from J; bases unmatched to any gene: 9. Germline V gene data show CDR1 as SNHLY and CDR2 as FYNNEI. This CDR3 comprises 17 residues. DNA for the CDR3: TGTGCCAGCAGCTCCGGGAACAGGGGGGCAACTAATGAAAAACTGTTTTTT. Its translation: CASSSGNRGATNEKLFF.

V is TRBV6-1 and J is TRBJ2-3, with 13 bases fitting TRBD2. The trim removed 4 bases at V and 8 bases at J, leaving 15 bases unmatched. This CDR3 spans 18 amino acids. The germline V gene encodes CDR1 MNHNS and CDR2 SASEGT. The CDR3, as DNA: TGTGCCAGCAGTGGAACCTGGGAGACTAGCGGGAGGCGGGGTACGCAGTATTTT. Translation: CASSGTWETSGRRGTQYF.

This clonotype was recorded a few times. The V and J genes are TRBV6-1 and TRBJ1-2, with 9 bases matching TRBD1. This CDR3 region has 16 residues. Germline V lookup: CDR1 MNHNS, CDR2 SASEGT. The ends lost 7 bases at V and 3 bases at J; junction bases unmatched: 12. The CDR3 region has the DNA TGTGCCAGCAACTTACCCTTGGACAGGGGAGACTATGGCTACACCTTC. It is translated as CASNLPLDRGDYGYTF.

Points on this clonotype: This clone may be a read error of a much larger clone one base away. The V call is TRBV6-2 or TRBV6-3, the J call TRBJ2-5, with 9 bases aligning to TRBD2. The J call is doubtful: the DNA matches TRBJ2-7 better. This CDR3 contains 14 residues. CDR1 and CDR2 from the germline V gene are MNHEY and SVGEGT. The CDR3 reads CASSAGTSCHEQYF. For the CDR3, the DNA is TGTGCCAGCAGTGCCGGGACTAGCTGCCACGAGCAGTACTTC.

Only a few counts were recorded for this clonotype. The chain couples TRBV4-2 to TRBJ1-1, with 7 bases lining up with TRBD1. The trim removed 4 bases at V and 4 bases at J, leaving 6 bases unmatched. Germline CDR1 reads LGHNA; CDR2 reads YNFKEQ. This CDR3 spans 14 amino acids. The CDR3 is CASSPQNRGTEAFF. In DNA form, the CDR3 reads TGTGCCAGCAGCCCTCAGAACAGGGGCACTGAAGCTTTCTTT.

This CDR3 is CSEALGGISYNEQFF. Here the CDR3 DNA reads TGCAGTGAGGCTTTAGGGGGCATATCCTACAATGAGCAGTTCTTC. The chain is built from TRBV20-1 and TRBJ2-1; TRBD1 matches 7 bases. Germline loops: CDR1 DFQATT, CDR2 SNEGSKA (reference sequence). There are 15 residues in the CDR3. Losses at the gene ends were 7 bases for V and 1 base for J; bases not matched to a gene: 10.

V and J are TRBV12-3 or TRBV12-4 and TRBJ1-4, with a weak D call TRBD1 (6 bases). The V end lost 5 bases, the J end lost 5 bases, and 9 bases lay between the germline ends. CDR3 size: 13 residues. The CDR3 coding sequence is TGTGCCAGCAGTAAGAGGGGGAATGAAAAACTGTTTTTT. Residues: CASSKRGNEKLFF.

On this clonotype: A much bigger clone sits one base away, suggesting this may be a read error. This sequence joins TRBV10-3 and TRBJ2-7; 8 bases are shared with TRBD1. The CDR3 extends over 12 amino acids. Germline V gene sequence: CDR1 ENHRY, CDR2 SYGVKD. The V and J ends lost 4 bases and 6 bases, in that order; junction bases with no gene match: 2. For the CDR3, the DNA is TGTGCCATCAGTGGGACAGGGAGCGAGCAGTACTTC. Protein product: CAISGTGSEQYF.

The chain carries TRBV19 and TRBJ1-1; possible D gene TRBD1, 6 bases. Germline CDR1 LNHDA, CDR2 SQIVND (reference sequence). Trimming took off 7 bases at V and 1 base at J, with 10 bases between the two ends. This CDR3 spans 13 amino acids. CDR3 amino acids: CASTWGQNTEAFF. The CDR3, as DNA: TGTGCCAGTACTTGGGGACAGAACACTGAAGCTTTCTTT.

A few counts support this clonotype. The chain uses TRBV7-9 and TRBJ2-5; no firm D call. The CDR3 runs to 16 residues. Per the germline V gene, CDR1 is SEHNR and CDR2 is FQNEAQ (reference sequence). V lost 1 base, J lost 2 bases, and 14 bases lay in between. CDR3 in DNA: TGTGCCAGCAGCTTAGGTCGGGTGGCACCTCAAGAGACCCAGTACTTC. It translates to CASSLGRVAPQETQYF.

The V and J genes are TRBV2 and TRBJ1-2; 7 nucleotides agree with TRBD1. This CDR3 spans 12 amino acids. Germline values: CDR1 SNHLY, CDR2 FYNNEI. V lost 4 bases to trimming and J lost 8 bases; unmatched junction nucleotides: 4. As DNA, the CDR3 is TGTGCCAGCAGTGGAGACAGGGAGGGCTACACCTTC. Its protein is CASSGDREGYTF.